This paragraph reports one T cell receptor (beta chain). V was shortened by 3 bases and J by 12 bases, with 10 bases between the two germline ends. The germline V gene has CDR1 SGHRS and CDR2 YFSETQ. The CDR3 extends over 11 amino acids. Produced via immunoSEQ multiplex PCR; TCRdb's table is partial and in-frame only. The repertoire holds 130,000 or so clones, around 90% seen once, with 2% to 3% in the top ten. This sample stems from a study of control samples from healthy donors and cancer patients. The receptor's source is a man aged 35 to 55 in good health. The specimen was blood. The V and J genes are TRBV5-1 and TRBJ2-1, with D perhaps TRBD1 (5 bases). The CDR3 nucleotides read TGCGCCAGCAGCTCCTCAGGGTTGCAGTTCTTC. It encodes CASSSSGLQFF. Complete variable domain (other parts from reference TRBV5-1 and TRBJ2-1): KAGVTQTPRYLIKTRGQQVTLSCSPISGHRSVSWYQQTPGQGLQFLFEYFSETQRNKGNFPGRFSGRQFSNSRSEMNVSTLELGDSALYLCASSSSGLQFFGPGTRLTVL.